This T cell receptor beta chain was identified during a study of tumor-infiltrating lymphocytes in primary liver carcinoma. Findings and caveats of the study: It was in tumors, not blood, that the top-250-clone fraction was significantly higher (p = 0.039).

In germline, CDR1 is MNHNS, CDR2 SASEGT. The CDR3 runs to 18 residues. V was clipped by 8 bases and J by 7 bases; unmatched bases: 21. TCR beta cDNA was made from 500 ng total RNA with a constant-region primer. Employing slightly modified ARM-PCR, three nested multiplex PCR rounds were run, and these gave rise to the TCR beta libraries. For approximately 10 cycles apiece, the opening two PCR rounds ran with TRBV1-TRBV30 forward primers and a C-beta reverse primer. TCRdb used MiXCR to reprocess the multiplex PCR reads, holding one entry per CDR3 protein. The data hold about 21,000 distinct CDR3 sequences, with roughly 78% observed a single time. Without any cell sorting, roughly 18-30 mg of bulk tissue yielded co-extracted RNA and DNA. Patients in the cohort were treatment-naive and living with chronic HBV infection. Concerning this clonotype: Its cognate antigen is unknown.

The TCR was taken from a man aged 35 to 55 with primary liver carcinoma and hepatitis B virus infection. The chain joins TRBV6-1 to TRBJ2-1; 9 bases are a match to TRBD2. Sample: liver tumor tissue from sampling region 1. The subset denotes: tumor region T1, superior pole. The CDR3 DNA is TGTGCCAGCTGTGCTGTAGGGGGCGGGGGGGGAAAAGAAAATGAGCAGTTCTTC. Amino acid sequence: CASCAVGGGGGKENEQFF.